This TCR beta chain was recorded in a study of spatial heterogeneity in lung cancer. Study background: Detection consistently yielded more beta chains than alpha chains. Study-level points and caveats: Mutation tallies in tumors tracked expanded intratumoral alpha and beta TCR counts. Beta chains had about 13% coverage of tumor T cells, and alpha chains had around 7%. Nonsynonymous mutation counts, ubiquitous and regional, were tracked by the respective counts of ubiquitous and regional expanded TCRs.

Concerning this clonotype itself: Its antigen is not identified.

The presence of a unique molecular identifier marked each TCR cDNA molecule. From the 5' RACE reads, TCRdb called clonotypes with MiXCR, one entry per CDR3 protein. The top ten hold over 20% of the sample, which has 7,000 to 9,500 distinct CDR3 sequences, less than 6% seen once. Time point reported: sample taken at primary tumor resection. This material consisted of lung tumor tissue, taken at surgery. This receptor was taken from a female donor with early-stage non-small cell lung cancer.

DNA of the CDR3: TGTGCCAGCCACGGACAGATGAACACTGAAGCTTTCTTT. This encodes CASHGQMNTEAFF. V gene TRBV7-9 combines with J gene TRBJ1-1; D might be TRBD1 (6 bases). CDR3 length: 13 residues. Germline CDR1 SEHNR, CDR2 FQNEAQ (reference sequence). V was cut by 8 bases and J by 0 bases, with 10 bases left in between.